Listed below are T cell receptor beta chains from one sample, sequenced in a study of blood T cell repertoires in COVID-19. Measured with immunoSEQ multiplex PCR; TCRdb has only the in-frame clones, and not every one. The sample yields roughly 200,000 clones, 70% to 80% seen once. The sequenced material came from peripheral blood. Receptors originate from a woman between 45 and 65 years old with active or convalescent COVID-19. CDR3s include the opening cysteine and the closing phenylalanine or tryptophan. D genes are given only for firm matches. Expanded clones are given a class, and other clones once, few, many or no size at all.

D | size | J | V | DNA | CDR3
TRBD1 | - | TRBJ1-6 | TRBV14 | TGTGCCAGCAGCCAAAACAGGGGGCATTCACCCCTCCACTTT | CASSQNRGHSPLHF
TRBD1 | - | TRBJ1-5 | TRBV7-2 | TGTGCCAGCAGCTTCCGCCCGGACAGGGCCCAGTGGCAGCCCCAGCATTTT | CASSFRPDRAQWQPQHF
- | - | TRBJ2-2 | TRBV6-4 | TGTGCCAGCAGTCGAAGCTTGAGGAGGGACACCGGGGAGCTGTTTTTT | CASSRSLRRDTGELFF
TRBD1 | - | TRBJ1-2 | TRBV12-3/TRBV12-4 | TGTGCCAGCAGTCCCCGGACAGGGTTCGGCTACACCTTC | CASSPRTGFGYTF
- | - | TRBJ1-1 | TRBV30 | TGTGCCTGGAGTTCACCCCGACGGGGGAACACTGAAGCTTTCTTT | CAWSSPRRGNTEAFF
TRBD1 | - | TRBJ2-7 | TRBV7-8 | TGTGCCAGCAGCCCAGCGACAGGGACCAACGAGCAGTACTTC | CASSPATGTNEQYF
- | few | TRBJ1-1 | TRBV28 | TGTGCCAGCAGTTTATCCAGAAGGAGCACTGAAGCTTTCTTT | CASSLSRRSTEAFF
TRBD1 | - | TRBJ1-1 | TRBV19 | TGTGCCAGTAGTATGTCGGCAGGGGGCACTGAAGCTTTCTTT | CASSMSAGGTEAFF
TRBD1 | - | TRBJ2-1 | TRBV30 | TGTGCCTGGAGCCACGGACAGGGCTCCTACAATGAGCAGTTCTTC | CAWSHGQGSYNEQFF
- | - | TRBJ1-3 | TRBV23-1 | TGCGCCAGCAGTCCCCCCCATCCACAGGGAAACACCATATATTTT | CASSPPHPQGNTIYF
- | - | TRBJ2-7 | TRBV3-1/TRBV3-2 | TGTGCCAGCAGCCATATGAGGGCGGAGAGCTCCTACGAGCAGTACTTC | CASSHMRAESSYEQYF
- | - | TRBJ2-1 | TRBV7-9 | TGTGCCAGCAGCGCATTCGGAGGGAGTATCAACAATGAGCAGTTCTTC | CASSAFGGSINNEQFF
- | - | TRBJ2-7 | TRBV28 | TGTGCCAGCAGCGGTTCCTTTCCCAGGGGCTACGAGCAGTACTTC | CASSGSFPRGYEQYF
TRBD1 | - | TRBJ1-2 | TRBV7-2 | TGTGCCAGCAGCTTCCGGACAGGGGGCTATGGCTACACCTTC | CASSFRTGGYGYTF
- | - | TRBJ1-3 | TRBV6-5 | TGTGCCAGCAGTTCCACGATTCCGGGCTCTGGAAACACCATATATTTT | CASSSTIPGSGNTIYF
TRBD1 | many | TRBJ2-7 | TRBV24-1 | TGTGCCACCAGTGATCCCGGAGACAGGGGACACGACGAGCAGTACTTC | CATSDPGDRGHDEQYF
TRBD1 | - | TRBJ1-6 | TRBV19 | TGTGCCAGTAGGCGACAGGGCCTCAATTCACCCCTCCACTTT | CASRRQGLNSPLHF
- | - | TRBJ2-7 | TRBV6-5 | TGTGCCAGCAGTTCGCTGGGGGGAACCTACGAGCAGTACTTC | CASSSLGGTYEQYF
TRBD2 | - | TRBJ2-1 | TRBV7-2 | TGTGCCAGCAGCAAGACTAGCGGCTCCTACAATGAGCAGTTCTTC | CASSKTSGSYNEQFF
- | - | TRBJ1-1 | TRBV19 | TGTGCCAGTCGTCGAAACAGGGAAATGAACACTGAAGCTTTCTTT | CASRRNREMNTEAFF
- | once | TRBJ1-5 | TRBV2 | TGTGCCAGCTCCACTGTCGGGGGCAATCAGCCCCAGCATTTT | CASSTVGGNQPQHF
TRBD1 | - | TRBJ1-6 | TRBV28 | TGTGCCAGCAGTTCGCCGGGACAGGGCCTCTATAATTCACCCCTCCACTTT | CASSSPGQGLYNSPLHF
- | few | TRBJ2-1 | TRBV4-2 | TGTGCCAGCAGCCAAGATCCGGCTAGTTCAGTTGAGCAGTTCTTC | CASSQDPASSVEQFF
- | - | TRBJ2-1 | TRBV30 | TGTGCCTGGAGTGTTGGCGGGATCGACAATGAGCAGTTCTTC | CAWSVGGIDNEQFF
- | once | TRBJ2-5 | TRBV7-2 | TGTGCCAGCAGCTTACAAGTATTTGGCGAGACCCAGTACTTC | CASSLQVFGETQYF
TRBD2 | - | TRBJ2-1 | TRBV2 | TGTGCCAGTTGTCCTAGCGGAAGCTACAATGAGCAGTTCTTC | CASCPSGSYNEQFF